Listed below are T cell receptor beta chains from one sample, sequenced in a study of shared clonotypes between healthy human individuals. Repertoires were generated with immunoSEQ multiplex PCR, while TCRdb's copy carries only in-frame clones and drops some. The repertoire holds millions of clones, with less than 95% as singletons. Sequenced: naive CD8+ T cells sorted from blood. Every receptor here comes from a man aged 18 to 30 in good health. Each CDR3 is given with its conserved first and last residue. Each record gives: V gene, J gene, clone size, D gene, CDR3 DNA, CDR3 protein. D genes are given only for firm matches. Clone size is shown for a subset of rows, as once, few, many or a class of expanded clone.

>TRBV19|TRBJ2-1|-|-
TGTGCCAGTAGAGGGGGAGGGTCCTACAATGAGCAGTTCTTC
CASRGGGSYNEQFF
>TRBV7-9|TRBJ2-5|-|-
TGTGCCAGCAGCCCCGGGGGCCAAGAGACCCAGTACTTC
CASSPGGQETQYF
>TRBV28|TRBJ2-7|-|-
TGTGCCAGCAGTTTCAGGGACAATCGTTACGAGCAGTACTTC
CASSFRDNRYEQYF
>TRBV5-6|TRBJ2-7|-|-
TGTGCCAGCAGCTTGGAGGAACAGGGTGGTCGGCAGTACTTC
CASSLEEQGGRQYF
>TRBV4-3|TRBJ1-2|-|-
TGCGCCAGCAGCCAAGATATACAGGGAACCTTACCCTATGGCTACACCTTC
CASSQDIQGTLPYGYTF
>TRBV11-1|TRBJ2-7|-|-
TGTGCCAGCAGCGCAAACAGCTACGAGCAGTACTTC
CASSANSYEQYF
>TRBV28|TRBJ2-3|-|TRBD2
TGTGCCAGCAGCCTAGCGGGGCCGGCAGATACGCAGTATTTT
CASSLAGPADTQYF
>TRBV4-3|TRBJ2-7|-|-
TGCGCCAGCAGCCAAGGGACAGTCTCCTACGAGCAGTACTTC
CASSQGTVSYEQYF
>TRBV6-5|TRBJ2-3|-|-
TGTGCCAGCAGTTACTCTGGTACGCAGTATTTT
CASSYSGTQYF
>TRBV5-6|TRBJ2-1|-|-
TGTGCCAGCAGCTTGGAAGGAGGTCCCGAGTGGTTCTTC
CASSLEGGPEWFF
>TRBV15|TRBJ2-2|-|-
TGTGCCACCAGCAGAGATAGGGCTGCTTACACCGGGGAGCTGTTTTTT
CATSRDRAAYTGELFF
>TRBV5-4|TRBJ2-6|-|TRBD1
TGTGCCAGCAGCTTCGGGACAGGGGTACCGTCTGGGGCCAACGTCCTGACTTTC
CASSFGTGVPSGANVLTF
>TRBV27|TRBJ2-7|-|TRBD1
TGTGCCAGCAGTTTAGAGGGGGCATACGGGGAGCAGTACTTC
CASSLEGAYGEQYF
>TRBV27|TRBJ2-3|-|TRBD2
TGTGCCAGCAGTTTGGGGCGGGAGTTGGAAGATACGCAGTATTTT
CASSLGRELEDTQYF
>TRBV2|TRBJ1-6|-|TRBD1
TGTGCCAGCAGCGGGTTCGGACAGGGGATGAATTCACCCCTCCACTTT
CASSGFGQGMNSPLHF
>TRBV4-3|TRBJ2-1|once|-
TGCGCCAGCAGCCAAGATAAGGCGGGACCCCCCGGGGATGAGCAGTTCTTC
CASSQDKAGPPGDEQFF
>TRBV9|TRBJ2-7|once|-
TGTGCCAGCAGCGTAAGTCCCCGAGGGGACTACGAGCAGTACTTC
CASSVSPRGDYEQYF
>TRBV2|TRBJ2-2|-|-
TGTGCCAGCAGTGGAACAGGGTATCCCGGGGAGCTGTTTTTT
CASSGTGYPGELFF
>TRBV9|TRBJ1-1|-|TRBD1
TGTGCCAGCAGCCCACGGACAGGGGATAGGACTGAAGCTTTCTTT
CASSPRTGDRTEAFF
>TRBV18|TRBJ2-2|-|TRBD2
TGTGCCAGCTCACCCTCTTTAGCGGGGGCGTCGAACACCGGGGAGCTGTTTTTT
CASSPSLAGASNTGELFF
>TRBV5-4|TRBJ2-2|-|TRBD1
TGTGCCAGCAGCTTGGGGGACTGGACAGGGTTGGCCGGGGAGCTGTTTTTT
CASSLGDWTGLAGELFF
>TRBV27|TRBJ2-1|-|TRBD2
TGTGCCAGCCTTCTAGCGGTGGGCCTAAATGAGCAGTTCTTC
CASLLAVGLNEQFF
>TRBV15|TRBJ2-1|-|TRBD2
TGTGCCACCAGCAGAGATTTGAGACTAGCGGGGGATGAGCAGTTCTTC
CATSRDLRLAGDEQFF
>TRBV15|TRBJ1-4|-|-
TGTGCCACCAAGCCTGCAACTAATGAAAAACTGTTTTTT
CATKPATNEKLFF
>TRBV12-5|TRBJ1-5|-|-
TGTGCTAGTGGCCTACACAGGGATAGCAATCAGCCCCAGCATTTT
CASGLHRDSNQPQHF
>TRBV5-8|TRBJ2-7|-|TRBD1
TGTGCCAGCAGTTCCACAGGGGTAATCTTTACCCACGAGCAGTACTTC
CASSSTGVIFTHEQYF
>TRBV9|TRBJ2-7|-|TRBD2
TGTGCCAGCAGCGGTAGCGGGAGGGCCTACGAGCAGTACTTC
CASSGSGRAYEQYF
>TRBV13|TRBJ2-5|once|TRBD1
TGTGCCAGCAGCTTAAACAGGGGGAAAGAGACCCAGTACTTC
CASSLNRGKETQYF
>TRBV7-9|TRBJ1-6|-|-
TGTGCCAGCAGCCAAGTCTGGGACTACTATAATTCACCCCTCCACTTT
CASSQVWDYYNSPLHF
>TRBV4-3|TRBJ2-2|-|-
TGCGCCAGCAGCCAACCCTCTTCAGGGTACGGGGAGCTGTTTTTT
CASSQPSSGYGELFF
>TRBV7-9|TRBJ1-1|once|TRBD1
TGTGCCAGCAGCTTTGTACAGGGGGAAGAGGATGAAGCTTTCTTT
CASSFVQGEEDEAFF
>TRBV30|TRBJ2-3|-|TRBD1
TGTGCCTGGACCCCCGGACAGGGATCCGATACGCAGTATTTT
CAWTPGQGSDTQYF
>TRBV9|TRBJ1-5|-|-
TGTGCCAGCAGCGTAGAGGGTCAGCCCCAGCATTTT
CASSVEGQPQHF
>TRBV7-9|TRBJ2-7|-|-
TGTGCCAGCAGCTTAGTAGGTAGGGACGGATCCTACGAGCAGTACTTC
CASSLVGRDGSYEQYF
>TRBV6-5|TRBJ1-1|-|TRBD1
TGTGCCAGCAGCGCAGGGGGCGGGAACACTGAAGCTTTCTTT
CASSAGGGNTEAFF
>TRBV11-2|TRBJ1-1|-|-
TGTGCCAGCAGCCTCCGCAGGGATGGGGGCACTGAAGCTTTCTTT
CASSLRRDGGTEAFF
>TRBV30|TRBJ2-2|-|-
TGTGCCTGGAGGGACTGGGGAAAGGGGTTCAAACCCTTGAACACCGGGGAGCTGTTTTTT
CAWRDWGKGFKPLNTGELFF
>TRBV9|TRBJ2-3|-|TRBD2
TGTGCCAGCAGCGTAGGCGGGAGGGCCTCAGATACGCAGTATTTT
CASSVGGRASDTQYF
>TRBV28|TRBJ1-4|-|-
TGTGCCAGCAGTTCTCGGGAACTGTTTTTT
CASSSRELFF
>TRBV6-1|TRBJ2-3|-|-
TGTGCCAGCGGTGGAGCGGAGAGAGAAAGCACAGATACGCAGTATTTT
CASGGAERESTDTQYF
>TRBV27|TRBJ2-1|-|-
TGTGCCAGCGGACGACAGGACGATGAGCAGTTCTTC
CASGRQDDEQFF
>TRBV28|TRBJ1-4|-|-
TGTGCCAGCAGTCCCGACCTCTCTGTACGGGTTGAAAAACTGTTTTTT
CASSPDLSVRVEKLFF